One T cell receptor beta chain is described in this entry. Its specificity is unknown. V gave up 7 bases and J gave up 0 bases, with 9 bases separating them. This CDR3 has 13 amino acids. Germline CDR1 reads MNHNY; CDR2 reads SVGAGI (reference sequence). These data are taken from a study of T cells in localized non-small cell lung cancer. Study-level points and caveats: Highest T cell clonality was seen in uninvolved adjacent lung, surpassing that measured in tumor. Turning up in adjacent lung were a median around 58 of the top 100 tumor clones.

Clones were read by immunoSEQ multiplex PCR, and TCRdb kept only the in-frame ones, dropping some. The table has roughly 26,000 clones, more than 85% seen once. The source of this sequence is a female donor older than 55 with stage II squamous cell lung carcinoma. The J gene is TRBJ1-1, the V gene TRBV6-6; D not resolved. Sequenced here: peripheral blood, sampled before any cancer treatment. The CDR3 here is CASKLLLNTEAFF. DNA of the CDR3: TGTGCCAGCAAGTTGCTCCTGAACACTGAAGCTTTCTTT.